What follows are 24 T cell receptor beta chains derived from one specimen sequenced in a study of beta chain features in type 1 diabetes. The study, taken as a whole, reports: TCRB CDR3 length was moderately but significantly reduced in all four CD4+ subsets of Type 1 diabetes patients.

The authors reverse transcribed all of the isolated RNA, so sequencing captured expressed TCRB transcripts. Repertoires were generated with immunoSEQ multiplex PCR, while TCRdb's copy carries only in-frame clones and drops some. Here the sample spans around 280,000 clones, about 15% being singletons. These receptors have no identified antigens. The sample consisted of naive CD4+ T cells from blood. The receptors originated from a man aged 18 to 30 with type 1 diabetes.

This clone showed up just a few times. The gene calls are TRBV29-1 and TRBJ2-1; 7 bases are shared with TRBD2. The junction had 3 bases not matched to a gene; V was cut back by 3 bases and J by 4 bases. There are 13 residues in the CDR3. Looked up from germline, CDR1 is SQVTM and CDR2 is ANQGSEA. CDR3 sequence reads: CSVDSGKYNEQFF. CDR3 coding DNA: TGCAGCGTTGACAGCGGGAAATACAATGAGCAGTTCTTC.

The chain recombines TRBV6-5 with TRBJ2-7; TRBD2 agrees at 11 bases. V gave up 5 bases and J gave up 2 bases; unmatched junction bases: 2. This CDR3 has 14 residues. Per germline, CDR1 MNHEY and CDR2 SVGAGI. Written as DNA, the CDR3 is TGTGCCAGCAGTAGGGGACTAGCGGCCTACGAGCAGTACTTC. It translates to CASSRGLAAYEQYF.

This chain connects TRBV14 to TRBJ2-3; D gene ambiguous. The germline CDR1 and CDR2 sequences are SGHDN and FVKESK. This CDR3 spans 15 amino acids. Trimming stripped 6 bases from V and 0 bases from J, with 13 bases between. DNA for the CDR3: TGTGCCAGCAGTCCGTTAGATTTTAGCACAGATACGCAGTATTTT. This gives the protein CASSPLDFSTDTQYF.

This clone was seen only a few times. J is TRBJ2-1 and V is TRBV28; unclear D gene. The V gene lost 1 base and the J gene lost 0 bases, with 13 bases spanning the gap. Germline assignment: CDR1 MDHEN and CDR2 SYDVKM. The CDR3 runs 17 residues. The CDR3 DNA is TGTGCCAGCAGTTTATCGTTTATCCTTAGCTCCTACAATGAGCAGTTCTTC. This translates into CASSLSFILSSYNEQFF.

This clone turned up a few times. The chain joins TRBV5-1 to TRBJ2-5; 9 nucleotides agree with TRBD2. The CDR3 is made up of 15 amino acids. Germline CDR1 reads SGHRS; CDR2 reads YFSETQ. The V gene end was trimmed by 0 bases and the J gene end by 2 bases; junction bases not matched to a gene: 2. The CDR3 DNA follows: TGCGCCAGCAGCTTGGATGCGGGGGGGCAAGAGACCCAGTACTTC. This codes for CASSLDAGGQETQYF.

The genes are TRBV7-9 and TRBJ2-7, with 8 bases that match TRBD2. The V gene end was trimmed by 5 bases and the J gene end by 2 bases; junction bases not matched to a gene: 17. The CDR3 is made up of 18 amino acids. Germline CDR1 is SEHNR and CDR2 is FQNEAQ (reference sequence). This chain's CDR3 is CASSPPGGGRRGTYEQYF. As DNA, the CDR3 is TGTGCCAGCAGCCCACCGGGTGGCGGGAGGCGGGGGACCTACGAGCAGTACTTC.

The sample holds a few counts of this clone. CDR3 in amino acids: CASSLRDGNSGTQYF. CDR3 nucleotide sequence: TGTGCCAGCAGCTTACGCGATGGCAATTCGGGTACGCAGTATTTT. The chain joins TRBV7-8 to TRBJ2-3; D call uncertain. CDR1 and CDR2 from the germline V gene are SGHVS and FQNEAQ. V lost 2 bases to trimming and J lost 8 bases, with 17 bases between them. CDR3 length: 15 residues.

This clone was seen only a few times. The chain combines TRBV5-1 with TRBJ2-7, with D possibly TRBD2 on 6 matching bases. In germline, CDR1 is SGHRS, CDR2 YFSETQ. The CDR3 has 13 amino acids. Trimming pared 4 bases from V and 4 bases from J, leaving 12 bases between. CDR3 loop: CASSPGVFYEQYF. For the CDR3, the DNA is TGCGCCAGCAGCCCGGGGGTTTTTTACGAGCAGTACTTC.

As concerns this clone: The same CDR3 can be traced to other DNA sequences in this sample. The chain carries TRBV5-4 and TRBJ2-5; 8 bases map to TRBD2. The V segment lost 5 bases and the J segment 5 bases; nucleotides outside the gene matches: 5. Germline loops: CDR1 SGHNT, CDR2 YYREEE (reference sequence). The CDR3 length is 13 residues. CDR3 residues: CASSSTGGETQYF. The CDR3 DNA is TGTGCCAGCAGTTCCACGGGGGGGGAGACCCAGTACTTC.

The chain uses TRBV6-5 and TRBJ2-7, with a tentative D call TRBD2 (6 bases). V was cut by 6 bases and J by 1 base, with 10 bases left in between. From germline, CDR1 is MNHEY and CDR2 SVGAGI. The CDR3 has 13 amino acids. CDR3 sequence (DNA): TGTGCCAGCAGGGTGGGAGGATCCTACGAGCAGTACTTC. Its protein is CASRVGGSYEQYF.

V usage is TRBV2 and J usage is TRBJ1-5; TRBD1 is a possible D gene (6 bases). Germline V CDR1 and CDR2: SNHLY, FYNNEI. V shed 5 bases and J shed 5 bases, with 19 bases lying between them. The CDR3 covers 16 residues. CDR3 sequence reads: CASSRRPGDEHQPQHF. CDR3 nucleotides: TGTGCCAGCAGTAGGAGGCCAGGGGACGAGCATCAGCCCCAGCATTTT.

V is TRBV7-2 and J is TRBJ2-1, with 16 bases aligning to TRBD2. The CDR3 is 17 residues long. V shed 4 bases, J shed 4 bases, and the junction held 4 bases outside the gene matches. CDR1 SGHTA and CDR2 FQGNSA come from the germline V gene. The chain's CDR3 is CASSSQGLAGGYNEQFF. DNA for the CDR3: TGTGCCAGCAGCTCACAGGGACTAGCGGGGGGGTACAATGAGCAGTTCTTC. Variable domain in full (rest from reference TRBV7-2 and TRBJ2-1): GAGVSQSPSNKVTEKGKDVELRCDPISGHTALYWYRQSLGQGLEFLIYFQGNSAPDKSGLPSDRFSAERTGGSVSTLTIQRTQQEDSAVYLCASSSQGLAGGYNEQFFGPGTRLTVL.

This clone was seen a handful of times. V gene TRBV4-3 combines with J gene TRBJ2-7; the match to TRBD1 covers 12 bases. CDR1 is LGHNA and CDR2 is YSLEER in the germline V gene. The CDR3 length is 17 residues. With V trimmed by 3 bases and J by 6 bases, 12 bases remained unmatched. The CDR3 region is CASSQGSPGQGASEQYF. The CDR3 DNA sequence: TGCGCCAGCAGCCAGGGGTCCCCGGGACAGGGGGCCAGCGAGCAGTACTTC.

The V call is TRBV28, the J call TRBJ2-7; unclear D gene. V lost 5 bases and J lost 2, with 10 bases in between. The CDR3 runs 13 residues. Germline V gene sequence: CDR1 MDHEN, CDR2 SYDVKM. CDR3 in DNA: TGTGCCAGCAGTCGCGACGGAGCCTACGAGCAGTACTTC. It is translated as CASSRDGAYEQYF.

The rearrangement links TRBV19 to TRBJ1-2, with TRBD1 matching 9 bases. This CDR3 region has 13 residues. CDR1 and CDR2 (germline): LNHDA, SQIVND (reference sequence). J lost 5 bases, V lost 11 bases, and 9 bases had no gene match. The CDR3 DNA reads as TGTGCCGGAAGTCGGACAGGGGCTTATGGCTACACCTTC. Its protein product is CAGSRTGAYGYTF.

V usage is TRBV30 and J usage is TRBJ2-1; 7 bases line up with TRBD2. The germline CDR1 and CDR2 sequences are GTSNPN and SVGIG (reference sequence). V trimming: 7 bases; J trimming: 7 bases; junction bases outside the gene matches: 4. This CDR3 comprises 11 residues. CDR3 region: CASGRGNEQFF. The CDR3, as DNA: TGTGCCTCGGGGAGGGGAAATGAGCAGTTCTTC.

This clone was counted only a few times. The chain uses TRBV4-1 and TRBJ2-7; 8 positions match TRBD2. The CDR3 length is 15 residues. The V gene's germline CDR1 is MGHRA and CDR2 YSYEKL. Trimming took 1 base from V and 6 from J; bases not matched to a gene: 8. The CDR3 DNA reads TGCGCCAGCAGCCAAGCCACGTCAACTAGCGGCGAGCAGTACTTC. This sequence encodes CASSQATSTSGEQYF.

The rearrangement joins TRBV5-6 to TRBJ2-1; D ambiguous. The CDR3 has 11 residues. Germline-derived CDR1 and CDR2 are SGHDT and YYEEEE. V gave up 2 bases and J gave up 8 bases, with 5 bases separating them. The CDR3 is CASSFFDEQFF. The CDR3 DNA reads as TGTGCCAGCAGCTTTTTCGATGAGCAGTTCTTC.

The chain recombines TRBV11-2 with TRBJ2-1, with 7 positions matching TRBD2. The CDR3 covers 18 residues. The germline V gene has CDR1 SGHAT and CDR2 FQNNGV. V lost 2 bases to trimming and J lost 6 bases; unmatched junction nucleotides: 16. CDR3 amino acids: CASSLQSIAGKMGNEQFF. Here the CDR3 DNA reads TGTGCCAGCAGCTTACAATCGATAGCGGGCAAGATGGGCAATGAGCAGTTCTTC.

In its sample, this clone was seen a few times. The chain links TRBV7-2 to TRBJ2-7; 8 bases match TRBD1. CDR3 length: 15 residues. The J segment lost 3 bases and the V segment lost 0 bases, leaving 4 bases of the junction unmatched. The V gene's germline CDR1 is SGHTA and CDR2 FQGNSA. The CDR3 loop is CASSLASGGHYEQYF. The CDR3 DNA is TGTGCCAGCAGCTTAGCTTCAGGGGGCCACTACGAGCAGTACTTC.

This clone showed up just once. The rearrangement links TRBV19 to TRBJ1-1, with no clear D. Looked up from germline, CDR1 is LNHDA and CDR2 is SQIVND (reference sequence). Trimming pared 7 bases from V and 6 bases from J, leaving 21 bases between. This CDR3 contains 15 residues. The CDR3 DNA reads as TGTGCCAGTACCCAGGAGGCAGGCCTTAGGGCTGAAGCTTTCTTT. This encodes CASTQEAGLRAEAFF.

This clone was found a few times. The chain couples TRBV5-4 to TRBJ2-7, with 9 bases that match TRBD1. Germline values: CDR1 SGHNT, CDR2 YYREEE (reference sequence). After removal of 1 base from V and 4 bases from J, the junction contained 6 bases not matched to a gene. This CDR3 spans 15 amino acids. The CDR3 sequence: CASSLTGQGIYEQYF. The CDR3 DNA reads TGTGCCAGCAGCTTGACGGGACAGGGAATATACGAGCAGTACTTC.

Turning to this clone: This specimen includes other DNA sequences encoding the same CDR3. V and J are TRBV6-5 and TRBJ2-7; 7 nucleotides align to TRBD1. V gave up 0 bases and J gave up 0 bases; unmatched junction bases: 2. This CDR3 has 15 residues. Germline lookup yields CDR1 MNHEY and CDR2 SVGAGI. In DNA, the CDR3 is TGTGCCAGCAGTTACTCGGCAGGGGGCTCCTACGAGCAGTACTTC. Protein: CASSYSAGGSYEQYF.

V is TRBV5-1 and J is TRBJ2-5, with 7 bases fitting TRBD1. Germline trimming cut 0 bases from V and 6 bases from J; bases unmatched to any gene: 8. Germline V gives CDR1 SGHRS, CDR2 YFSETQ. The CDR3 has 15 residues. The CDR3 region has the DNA TGCGCCAGCAGCTTGGGACGCGGCAGGGGGAAGACCCAGTACTTC. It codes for CASSLGRGRGKTQYF.